The clone carrying this T cell receptor (beta chain) was seen only a few times. Its antigen is still unknown. This sample is part of a study of regulatory T cells in long-lasting Graves disease. Arm-PCR of CDR3 regions and iRepertoire HTBI primers were used to build TCR beta libraries. TCRdb reanalysed the multiplex PCR reads using MiXCR and keeps one entry per CDR3 protein. The sample yields roughly 420,000 distinct CDR3 sequences, around 13% seen once. The germline CDR1 and CDR2 sequences are SEHNR and FQNEAQ (reference sequence). The trim removed 5 bases at V and 4 bases at J, leaving 6 bases unmatched. CDR3 length: 16 residues. Time point defined: newly diagnosed GD, antithyroid drugs for less than 3 months. PBMCs were the source of the RNA used for TCR sequencing. Points from the study as a whole: Thyroid tissue was not sampled; only peripheral blood was. Possibly, accuracy suffered from the small sample size.

This sample was shared with a second study, whose subject was T cells in Graves' hyperthyroidism and ophthalmopathy. From that second work: Ophthalmopathy was told apart from stable hyperthyroidism by a 13 V-J model.

The rearrangement uses TRBV7-9 and TRBJ2-3; 13 bases line up with TRBD2. Sequenced here: peripheral blood mononuclear cells (PBMCs), sampled at new diagnosis, from a patient treated with antithyroid drugs. The TCR was taken from a woman between 45 and 65 years old with Graves disease. CDR3: CASSGLTSGRPDTQYF. For the CDR3, the DNA is TGTGCCAGCAGCGGCCTGACTAGCGGGAGGCCAGATACGCAGTATTTT.